The 23 T cell receptor beta chains below were found in one sample sequenced in a study of T-cell reconstitution after alpha-beta-depleted transplantation in children. A library of TCRbeta sequences, prepared with unique molecular identifiers, was generated. TCRdb re-called the PCR reads through MiXCR, storing one row per CDR3 protein. The table includes a few hundred thousand distinct CDR3 sequences, approximately 20% detected once. Sequenced material: PBMCs, mostly from graft donor cells, taken 180 days after TCRalphabeta/CD19-depleted stem cell transplant. The receptors derive from a male patient between 5 and 17 years old who had a stem cell transplant for acute lymphoblastic leukemia, so the T cells may come from the graft donor.

The chain employs TRBV18 and TRBJ1-2; tentative D call: TRBD1 (6 bases). The V and J ends lost 2 bases and 4 bases respectively, with 14 bases between them. CDR3 length equals 15 residues. CDR1 and CDR2 (germline): KGHSH, LQKENI. This CDR3 is CASSPTPRTVYGYTF. CDR3 DNA sequence: TGTGCCAGCTCACCAACCCCCCGGACAGTCTATGGCTACACCTTC.

The chain links TRBV2 to TRBJ2-7, with 8 bases lining up with TRBD1. Germline CDR1 and CDR2: SNHLY and FYNNEI. The CDR3 totals 14 residues. J was trimmed by 5 bases and V by 8 bases; bases with no gene match: 11. In DNA, the CDR3 is TGTGCCAGCCCAGGAGGACAGGGAGGTCACGAGCAGTACTTC. Translated, it gives CASPGGQGGHEQYF.

This chain joins TRBV12-3 or TRBV12-4 and TRBJ1-5; D is perhaps TRBD1 (5 bases). Deletions cut 5 bases from V and 4 bases from J, with 18 bases between. The CDR3 has 16 residues. CDR3 coding DNA: TGTGCCAGCAGTGCCCGGACCACAGGTATAAATCAGCCCCAGCATTTT. Translating it yields CASSARTTGINQPQHF.

V is TRBV7-2 and J is TRBJ1-1; 10 nucleotides align to TRBD1. The CDR3 contains 16 residues. CDR1 and CDR2 (germline): SGHTA, FQGNSA. V dropped 2 bases and J dropped 3; count of bases not matched to a gene: 6. The CDR3 DNA is TGTGCCAGCAGCTTAACCCCGGGACAGGGGTACACTGAAGCTTTCTTT. Protein: CASSLTPGQGYTEAFF.

This clonotype showed up just a few times. This sequence joins TRBV7-3 and TRBJ2-7; tentatively, D is TRBD1 (6 bases). CDR3 size: 14 residues. V lost 5 bases, J lost 5 bases, and 16 bases lay in between. Germline-derived CDR1 and CDR2 are SGHTA and FQGTGA. CDR3 nucleotide sequence: TGTGCCAGCAGCCCCCAGGCAGGGGCCCACGAGCAGTACTTC. Translating gives CASSPQAGAHEQYF.

The sample holds a few counts of this clonotype. The chain joins TRBV29-1 to TRBJ2-3, with D possibly TRBD2 on 6 matching bases. V lost 6 bases and J lost 0, with 13 bases in between. Germline CDR1 SQVTM, CDR2 ANQGSEA. CDR3 length equals 14 residues. In nucleotides, the CDR3 is TGCAGCGTCGCGGGGAGGCAAAGCACAGATACGCAGTATTTT. Encoded protein: CSVAGRQSTDTQYF.

This clonotype was counted a few times. The gene calls are TRBV4-1 and TRBJ2-7; the D gene is possibly TRBD2 (6 bases). V lost 1 base and J 5 bases, leaving 18 bases between the germline ends. CDR3 length equals 16 residues. Germline V CDR1 and CDR2: MGHRA, YSYEKL. The CDR3 here is CASSQVPGASYNEQYF. In DNA, the CDR3 is TGCGCCAGCAGCCAAGTTCCGGGAGCGTCCTATAACGAGCAGTACTTC.

This clonotype occurred a few times. The gene calls are TRBV7-9 and TRBJ1-2; D ambiguous. Trimming stripped 1 base from V and 2 bases from J, with 14 bases between. The CDR3 spans 16 residues. Germline values: CDR1 SEHNR, CDR2 FQNEAQ (reference sequence). The CDR3 sequence is CASSLGAASRNYGYTF. In DNA form, the CDR3 reads TGTGCCAGCAGCTTAGGGGCAGCCTCCCGCAACTATGGCTACACCTTC.

This clonotype was recorded at least ten times. Sequence at one end of the junction differs from germline and may be a read error. The V gene is TRBV5-1, the J gene TRBJ2-5, with 7 bases that match TRBD2. In germline, CDR1 is SGHRS, CDR2 YFSETQ. CDR3 size: 13 residues. The CDR3 nucleotides are TGTGCCAGCAGCTTGGTGGGAGGGGAGACCCAGTACTTC. Translating it yields CASSLVGGETQYF. The complete variable domain, with remaining parts taken from reference TRBV5-1 and TRBJ2-5, reads KAGVTQTPRYLIKTRGQQVTLSCSPISGHRSVSWYQQTPGQGLQFLFEYFSETQRNKGNFPGRFSGRQFSNSRSEMNVSTLELGDSALYLCASSLVGGETQYFGPGTRLLVL.

A few counts support this clonotype. This chain joins TRBV6-5 and TRBJ2-1, with D uncertain. Trimming removed 9 bases at V and 4 bases at J, with 10 bases between. This CDR3 has 12 amino acids. CDR1 and CDR2 from the germline V gene are MNHEY and SVGAGI. The chain's CDR3 is CASRRLYNEQFF. Written as DNA, the CDR3 is TGTGCCAGTAGACGGCTATACAATGAGCAGTTCTTC.

This rearrangement joins TRBV4-1 to TRBJ1-4; D uncertain. This CDR3 region has 16 residues. Between the trimmed V and J ends, which lost 2 bases and 4 bases, there was a span of 14 bases. Germline assignment: CDR1 MGHRA and CDR2 YSYEKL. CDR3 in amino acids: CASSQYWLVINEKLFF. CDR3 nucleotides: TGCGCCAGCAGCCAATATTGGTTGGTAATTAATGAAAAACTGTTTTTT.

The table lists this clonotype with many counts. The germline gene is not matched at one end of the junction; a read error may be the cause. V and J are TRBV5-1 and TRBJ2-3, with unresolved D. Germline CDR1 and CDR2: SGHRS and YFSETQ. The CDR3 runs 13 residues. CDR3 sequence: CASSLGSTDTQYF. The CDR3 coding sequence is TGTGCCAGCAGCTTGGGGTCAACAGATACGCAGTATTTT.

This clonotype came up a few times. V usage is TRBV18 and J usage is TRBJ2-3; 7 bases are a match to TRBD1. Germline loops: CDR1 KGHSH, CDR2 LQKENI. The V and J ends lost 1 base and 4 bases, in that order; junction bases with no gene match: 2. The CDR3 consists of 14 residues. The CDR3 sequence is CASSPQGAPDTQYF. CDR3 nucleotides: TGTGCCAGCTCACCACAGGGGGCCCCAGATACGCAGTATTTT.

This chain links TRBV12-5 with TRBJ1-5; D is ambiguous. The length of the CDR3 is 12 residues. CDR1 LGHNT and CDR2 FRNRAP come from the germline V gene. Trimming took 3 bases from V and 5 from J, leaving 5 bases between them. The CDR3 DNA reads as TGTGCTAGTGGTTTTTCGGATCAGCCCCAGCATTTT. Translated: CASGFSDQPQHF.

The J gene is TRBJ2-1, the V gene TRBV4-1, with a tentative D call TRBD2 (6 bases). This CDR3 region has 15 residues. Germline loops: CDR1 MGHRA, CDR2 YSYEKL. Trimming took off 8 bases at V and 2 bases at J, with 16 bases between the two ends. CDR3 sequence reads: CASDSPGLTYNEQFF. In nucleotides, the CDR3 is TGCGCCAGCGACTCTCCGGGACTCACCTACAATGAGCAGTTCTTC.

There are a few counts of this clonotype. This chain joins TRBV12-3 or TRBV12-4 and TRBJ2-1; D is possibly TRBD1 or TRBD2 (5 bases each). Deletions cut 5 bases from V and 0 bases from J, with 11 bases between. This CDR3 region has 15 residues. The CDR3 reads CASSGGPSSYNEQFF. CDR3 DNA sequence: TGTGCCAGCAGTGGGGGTCCTAGCTCCTACAATGAGCAGTTCTTC.

This clonotype has just a few counts. The chain carries TRBV20-1 and TRBJ2-1; 12 positions match TRBD2. This CDR3 contains 15 residues. The V segment lost 3 bases and the J segment 11 bases; nucleotides outside the gene matches: 11. Germline CDR1 DFQATT, CDR2 SNEGSKA (reference sequence). The CDR3 nucleotides are TGCAGTGCTAGTGGCGCAAGACTAGCGGGAGAGAAGCAGTTCTTC. It translates to CSASGARLAGEKQFF.

The rearrangement uses TRBV12-3 or TRBV12-4 and TRBJ2-2, with 9 bases lining up with TRBD2. This CDR3 spans 16 amino acids. The V and J ends lost 7 bases and 7 bases, in that order; junction bases with no gene match: 13. DNA for the CDR3: TGTGCCAGCACCCGAATAGCGGGAGAAATTTACGGGGAGCTGTTTTTT. Amino acid sequence: CASTRIAGEIYGELFF.

This clonotype was detected only a few times. The rearrangement joins TRBV5-1 to TRBJ1-4, with D perhaps matching TRBD1 (6 bases). The germline V gene has CDR1 SGHRS and CDR2 YFSETQ. CDR3 size: 15 residues. V dropped 0 bases and J dropped 8 bases, with 14 bases sitting between them. Written as DNA, the CDR3 is TGCGCCAGCAGCTTGGCGCTTAAACAGGGAGAAAAACTGTTTTTT. Its protein is CASSLALKQGEKLFF.

V gene TRBV27 combines with J gene TRBJ2-2; D is unclear. Per germline, CDR1 MNHEY and CDR2 SMNVEV (reference sequence). The ends were cut back, 0 bases at V and 7 bases at J, with 6 bases in the middle. There are 13 residues in the CDR3. The CDR3 here is CASSLSWVGELFF. The CDR3, as DNA: TGTGCCAGCAGTTTATCTTGGGTCGGGGAGCTGTTTTTT.

This chain joins TRBV11-2 and TRBJ2-5; the match to TRBD1 covers 10 bases. The CDR3 has 17 amino acids. Per germline, CDR1 SGHAT and CDR2 FQNNGV. Losses at the gene ends were 0 bases for V and 2 bases for J; bases not matched to a gene: 6. This chain's CDR3 is CASSLERDRGLQETQYF. The CDR3 DNA follows: TGTGCCAGCAGCTTAGAGAGGGACAGGGGATTGCAAGAGACCCAGTACTTC.

This rearrangement joins TRBV5-1 to TRBJ1-2; 9 bases match TRBD1. The CDR3 covers 16 residues. Germline-derived CDR1 and CDR2 are SGHRS and YFSETQ. V was clipped by 4 bases and J by 7 bases; unmatched bases: 14. The CDR3: CASSNRTGASIGGYTF. The DNA of the CDR3 is TGCGCCAGCAGCAACAGGACAGGGGCGTCAATTGGTGGCTACACCTTC. Using reference TRBV5-1 and TRBJ1-2 for the parts outside the CDR3, the full variable domain is KAGVTQTPRYLIKTRGQQVTLSCSPISGHRSVSWYQQTPGQGLQFLFEYFSETQRNKGNFPGRFSGRQFSNSRSEMNVSTLELGDSALYLCASSNRTGASIGGYTFGSGTRLTVV.

CDR3 DNA sequence: TGTGCCTGGAGCGCCAGGGAGCAGTACTTC. Translating it yields CAWSAREQYF. The V and J genes are TRBV30 and TRBJ2-7; D gene ambiguous. The V and J ends lost 3 bases and 7 bases respectively, with 7 bases between them. The germline V gene encodes CDR1 GTSNPN and CDR2 SVGIG (reference sequence). CDR3 length: 10 amino acids.